What follows are 14 T cell receptor beta chains derived from one specimen sequenced in a study of T cells in Graves' hyperthyroidism and ophthalmopathy. TCR beta CDR3 regions were amplified from RNA transcripts. The TCR CDR3 was amplified in a first-round RT-PCR using the HTBI primer set. TCRdb reanalysed the multiplex PCR reads using MiXCR and keeps one entry per CDR3 protein. The data contain some 530,000 distinct CDR3 sequences, around a fifth of them seen just once; the ten biggest clones take up 49%. Material for sequencing was blood. Every receptor here comes from a woman between 70 and 85 years old with Graves' ophthalmopathy.

This clonotype was counted a few times. V and J are TRBV7-8 and TRBJ2-7; D uncertain. The CDR3 contains 14 residues. V lost 2 bases and J 2 bases, leaving 10 bases between the germline ends. The germline V gene encodes CDR1 SGHVS and CDR2 FQNEAQ. The CDR3 loop is CASSLHGFTYEQYF. For the CDR3, the DNA is TGTGCCAGCAGCTTACACGGATTTACCTACGAGCAGTACTTC.

This clonotype turned up a few times. V usage is TRBV3-1 and J usage is TRBJ1-1; TRBD1 is a possible D gene (6 bases). Deletions cut 1 base from V and 7 bases from J, with 13 bases between. The CDR3 covers 14 residues. CDR1 and CDR2 from the germline V gene are LGHDT and YNNKEL (reference sequence). The CDR3 protein is CASSQVLGQFEAFF. The CDR3 DNA reads as TGTGCCAGCAGCCAAGTTCTAGGACAGTTTGAAGCTTTCTTT.

This clonotype has only a few counts. This sequence joins TRBV27 and TRBJ1-1; weak D call: TRBD1 (5 bases). Germline CDR1 MNHEY, CDR2 SMNVEV (reference sequence). Trimming cost V 6 bases and J 0 bases, with 17 bases left between them. The CDR3 runs to 16 residues. The chain's CDR3 is CASRLTGGGLNTEAFF. In DNA, the CDR3 is TGTGCCAGCAGGTTGACCGGGGGAGGGTTGAACACTGAAGCTTTCTTT.

The chain recombines TRBV3-1 with TRBJ2-7; D gene ambiguous. CDR1 is LGHDT and CDR2 is YNNKEL in the germline V gene (reference sequence). The CDR3 has 13 amino acids. V lost 4 bases and J lost 0, with 7 bases in between. The DNA of the CDR3 is TGTGCCAGCAGCCCGCGGAGCTCCTACGAGCAGTACTTC. Protein: CASSPRSSYEQYF.

This sequence joins TRBV11-3 and TRBJ2-1; the match to TRBD2 covers 10 bases. CDR1 is SGHNT, CDR2 YENEEA, per germline. The CDR3 loop spans 16 amino acids. The J segment lost 4 bases and the V segment lost 1 base, leaving 4 bases of the junction unmatched. The CDR3, as DNA: TGTGCCAGCAGCTTAGCCCGAGCGGGAGGGTACAATGAGCAGTTCTTC. Protein: CASSLARAGGYNEQFF.

This clonotype was observed many times. V gene TRBV27 combines with J gene TRBJ2-2; perhaps TRBD1 as D (5 bases). Trimming took 1 base from V and 0 from J, leaving 9 bases between them. From germline, CDR1 is MNHEY and CDR2 SMNVEV (reference sequence). CDR3 size: 16 residues. The CDR3 loop is CASSLWGLTNTGELFF. The DNA for the CDR3 is TGTGCCAGCAGTTTATGGGGCCTCACGAACACCGGGGAGCTGTTTTTT.

The chain carries TRBV5-1 and TRBJ1-4; possible D gene TRBD1, 5 bases. V gave up 3 bases and J gave up 8 bases, with 11 bases separating them. Germline loops: CDR1 SGHRS, CDR2 YFSETQ. The CDR3 loop spans 13 amino acids. CDR3 bases: TGCGCCAGCAGCTGGGGGGGGAACGAAAAACTGTTTTTT. Its protein product is CASSWGGNEKLFF.

V usage is TRBV9 and J usage is TRBJ1-1; no definite D call. CDR1 and CDR2 from the germline V gene are SGDLS and YYNGEE. The CDR3 runs to 15 residues. V was clipped by 0 bases and J by 0 bases, with 9 bases between them. The CDR3: CASSVGPLLNTEAFF. The CDR3 nucleotides read TGTGCCAGCAGCGTAGGTCCACTGTTGAACACTGAAGCTTTCTTT.

V usage is TRBV28 and J usage is TRBJ2-7, with unresolved D. The CDR3 is 14 residues long. The V gene lost 6 bases and the J gene lost 5 bases, with 17 bases spanning the gap. Germline V gene sequence: CDR1 MDHEN, CDR2 SYDVKM. CDR3 region: CASSLDLGDDEQYF. For the CDR3, the DNA is TGTGCCAGCAGCTTGGATCTGGGCGATGACGAGCAGTACTTC. The entire variable domain, with the rest obtained from reference TRBV28 and TRBJ2-7, is as follows: DVKVTQSSRYLVKRTGEKVFLECVQDMDHENMFWYRQDPGLGLRLIYFSYDVKMKEKGDIPEGYSVSREKKERFSLILESASTNQTSMYLCASSLDLGDDEQYFGPGTRLTVT.

CDR3 sequence: CASSLTGNSYNEQFF. The CDR3 DNA is TGTGCCAGCAGTTTAACTGGCAATTCCTACAATGAGCAGTTCTTC. This chain joins TRBV7-9 and TRBJ2-1; D gene unclear. The V end was cut by 6 bases, the J end by 1 base, with 13 bases between. The CDR3 is 15 residues long. Germline V CDR1 and CDR2: SEHNR, FQNEAQ (reference sequence).

The chain is built from TRBV19 and TRBJ1-1; D call uncertain. The CDR3 consists of 15 residues. Germline CDR1 and CDR2: LNHDA and SQIVND (reference sequence). The ends were cut back, 7 bases at V and 3 bases at J, with 18 bases in the middle. The CDR3 coding sequence is TGTGCCAGTACAACGACCCCGGGCCGAGACACTGAAGCTTTCTTT. Its translation: CASTTTPGRDTEAFF.

This clonotype was seen at least ten times. The rearrangement uses TRBV12-3 or TRBV12-4 and TRBJ2-3; 7 bases line up with TRBD1. The CDR3 is 16 amino acids. Trimming took 3 bases from V and 0 from J; bases not matched to a gene: 6. CDR3 sequence: CASSFTGQLSTDTQYF. CDR3 sequence (DNA): TGTGCCAGCAGTTTTACGGGACAGCTAAGCACAGATACGCAGTATTTT.

This clonotype came up a few times. The chain is built from TRBV15 and TRBJ2-7; D gene ambiguous. Deletions cut 0 bases from V and 4 bases from J, with 7 bases between. The CDR3 is 13 amino acids. Germline V gives CDR1 LNHNV, CDR2 YYDKDF (reference sequence). DNA for the CDR3: TGTGCCACCAGCAGAGATCACGAGTACGAGCAGTACTTC. This translates into CATSRDHEYEQYF.

This clonotype came up a few times. The chain couples TRBV12-3 or TRBV12-4 to TRBJ2-7; D call uncertain. V dropped 5 bases and J dropped 1 base, with 12 bases sitting between them. The CDR3 contains 14 residues. CDR3 sequence: CASSPQYGSYEQYF. In nucleotides, the CDR3 is TGTGCCAGCAGTCCGCAATATGGATCCTACGAGCAGTACTTC.